The T cell receptor (beta chain) under discussion was sequenced for a study of T-cell memory formation after mild COVID-19. Germline trimming cut 9 bases from V and 3 bases from J; bases unmatched to any gene: 5. This CDR3 has 13 amino acids. The germline V gene has CDR1 LNHDA and CDR2 SQIVND (reference sequence). MiXCR, run by TCRdb on the 5' RACE reads, gives a single entry per CDR3 protein. The sample holds 350,000 to 500,000 distinct CDR3 sequences; more than 20% are singletons and the top ten take around 13%. This clonotype was counted between two and nine times. The chain employs TRBV19 and TRBJ2-3; TRBD1 agrees at 8 bases. This receptor was obtained from an adult woman who had mild COVID-19 (a few samples of this study predate the infection). Cell type and time point are not known. The sample consisted of PBMCs or a T cell subset sorted from them (not recorded which). DNA of the CDR3: TGTGCCAGAGGACAGGGAGTGACAGATACGCAGTATTTT. It encodes CARGQGVTDTQYF.